This record covers a single T cell receptor beta chain. The CDR3 is 19 amino acids. Per germline, CDR1 SGHDT and CDR2 YYEEEE. With V trimmed by 0 bases and J by 2 bases, 12 bases remained unmatched. This sample is drawn from a study of blood T cell repertoires in COVID-19. Study-level background: Sites in the United States, Italy and Spain provided acute and convalescent COVID-19 samples.

Living in about 25 US areas, the participants were between 18 and 89 years of age. Resolution of symptoms, clearance, or two negative PCRs was present in recovered Cohort 3 donors. Under the authors' procedure: It was from reference gene primer amplification that nucleated cell counts were estimated. Libraries were prepared by immunoSEQ multiplex PCR; TCRdb keeps only in-frame clonotypes and omits some of them. That table supplies the V and J calls and clone size; D and trimming were determined from the DNA. Seen here are more than 300,000 clones, more than 85% observed once, and the top ten hold about 18%.

This sequence joins TRBV5-6 and TRBJ1-3; TRBD1 agrees at 9 bases. The sample consisted of PBMCs or T cells enriched from blood (not recorded which). The source of this sequence is a woman in her twenties or thirties who had recovered from COVID-19. CDR3 coding DNA: TGTGCCAGCAGCTTGGCCCTTGAATTGGGACAGGGCACTGGAAACACCATATATTTT. Protein sequence: CASSLALELGQGTGNTIYF.